Shown below are 24 T cell receptor beta chains from a single sample sequenced in a study of T cells after yellow fever vaccination. TCRdb processed the 5' RACE reads anew with MiXCR; each CDR3 protein has one entry. The table lists some 340,000 distinct CDR3 sequences, about 10% of them singletons. Here the sequenced sample was CD4+ T cells sorted from PBMCs, taken 45 days after the yellow fever booster vaccination. These receptors were taken from a man aged 18 to 29 who received the YFV17D yellow fever vaccine.

The rearrangement links TRBV5-8 to TRBJ2-1; D is uncertain. Germline loops: CDR1 SGHTS, CDR2 YDEGEE. Trimming shortened V by 0 bases and J by 2 bases, and 6 bases separated the two germline ends. CDR3 length equals 14 residues. The CDR3 DNA reads TGTGCCAGCAGCTTGGACAGTACCTACAATGAGCAGTTCTTC. It is translated as CASSLDSTYNEQFF.

In its sample, this clonotype was seen many times. The V call is TRBV9, the J call TRBJ1-2; D is perhaps TRBD1 (6 bases). The CDR3 has 16 residues. Trimming removed 3 bases from V and 4 bases from J, with 19 bases in between. The V gene's germline CDR1 is SGDLS and CDR2 YYNGEE. Here the CDR3 DNA reads TGTGCCAGCAGCGAACAAGGCCGGGGGCCTTTCTATGGCTACACCTTC. It codes for CASSEQGRGPFYGYTF.

There are many counts of this clonotype. The V call is TRBV12-3 or TRBV12-4, the J call TRBJ2-1; D may be TRBD1 (5 bases). V gave up 1 base and J gave up 7 bases, with 17 bases separating them. This CDR3 has 16 amino acids. This CDR3 reads CASSLENGQGINEQFF. The CDR3, as DNA: TGTGCCAGCAGTTTAGAGAATGGGCAGGGTATTAATGAGCAGTTCTTC.

Ten or more counts support this clonotype. The chain carries TRBV4-2 and TRBJ1-2; 7 nucleotides align to TRBD1. The CDR3 sequence is 15 residues long. V gave up 1 base and J gave up 0 bases; unmatched junction bases: 2. The germline V gene has CDR1 LGHNA and CDR2 YNFKEQ. The CDR3 is CASSQATGTNYGYTF. In nucleotides, the CDR3 is TGTGCCAGCAGCCAAGCGACAGGGACTAACTATGGCTACACCTTC.

This chain uses TRBV5-6 with TRBJ2-7; D is perhaps TRBD2 (5 bases). The CDR3 length is 15 residues. Between the trimmed V and J ends, which lost 4 bases and 3 bases, there was a span of 17 bases. CDR1 and CDR2 from the germline V gene are SGHDT and YYEEEE. The CDR3 bases are TGTGCCAGCAGCGCGGGCCCGGGGATCGGCTACGAGCAGTACGTC. This codes for CASSAGPGIGYEQYV.

Ten or more counts support this clonotype. V and J are TRBV5-5 and TRBJ2-7, with no clear D. This CDR3 has 13 amino acids. Trimming shortened V by 0 bases and J by 3 bases, and 7 bases separated the two germline ends. Germline assignment: CDR1 SGHKS and CDR2 YYEKEE (reference sequence). DNA for the CDR3: TGTGCCAGCAGCTTGGAAGACGACTACGAGCAGTACGTC. The encoded protein is CASSLEDDYEQYV.

The chain recombines TRBV5-4 with TRBJ2-7, with TRBD2 matching over 16 bases. The CDR3 sequence is 15 residues long. Trimming at V came to 4 bases and at J to 7 bases, leaving 5 bases not matched to a gene. Germline lookup yields CDR1 SGHNT and CDR2 YYREEE (reference sequence). The CDR3 reads CASSPGTSGGEEQYF. For the CDR3, the DNA is TGTGCCAGCAGCCCCGGGACTAGCGGGGGGGAAGAGCAGTACTTC.

The chain links TRBV6-1 to TRBJ2-5, with 10 bases matching TRBD1. Losses at the gene ends were 4 bases for V and 5 bases for J; bases not matched to a gene: 4. Germline V gene sequence: CDR1 MNHNS, CDR2 SASEGT. The CDR3 sequence is 14 residues long. The CDR3 coding sequence is TGTGCCAGCAGTGCACCGGACAGGGGGGAGACCCAGTACTTC. The encoded protein is CASSAPDRGETQYF.

This clonotype was counted ten times or more. The chain has TRBV6-5 and TRBJ1-1, with TRBD1 matching over 7 bases. With 10 bases clipped from V and 6 bases from J, the junction kept 14 bases outside the gene matches. The germline V gene encodes CDR1 MNHEY and CDR2 SVGAGI. The CDR3 length is 14 residues. DNA for the CDR3: TGTGCCACCCGACAGGACAGGTGGCGGGCTGAAGCTTTCTTT. Its translation: CATRQDRWRAEAFF.

The chain is built from TRBV4-3 and TRBJ2-2, with D unresolved. The CDR3 covers 17 residues. The germline V gene encodes CDR1 LGHNA and CDR2 YSLEER. Trimming pared 1 base from V and 2 bases from J, leaving 14 bases between. The CDR3 region is CASSQGKAVRNTGELFF. The CDR3 nucleotides read TGCGCCAGCAGCCAAGGGAAAGCAGTAAGAAACACCGGGGAGCTGTTTTTT.

The V and J genes are TRBV5-1 and TRBJ2-5; D is uncertain. Germline V gives CDR1 SGHRS, CDR2 YFSETQ. The CDR3 is made up of 13 amino acids. With 5 bases removed from V and 9 bases from J, the gap between germline ends came to 17 bases. The CDR3 region has the DNA TGCGCCAGCAGTACAGTGGTACCGGGTTCCCAGTACTTC. Encoded protein: CASSTVVPGSQYF.

At least ten counts were recorded for this clonotype. This sequence joins TRBV20-1 and TRBJ1-6; D perhaps matches TRBD1 (5 bases). CDR1 and CDR2 (germline): DFQATT, SNEGSKA (reference sequence). This CDR3 has 16 residues. V was cut by 0 bases and J by 2 bases, with 11 bases left in between. CDR3 sequence: CSARDGARAYNSPLHF. In DNA, the CDR3 is TGCAGTGCTAGAGATGGGGCCAGGGCCTATAATTCACCCCTCCACTTT.

This clonotype was seen a handful of times. At one end, the junction sequence differs from germline, possibly due to a read error. The gene calls are TRBV2 and TRBJ2-5, with D hard to call. CDR1 is SNHLY, CDR2 FYNNEI, per germline. The CDR3 sequence is 12 residues long. The CDR3 nucleotides read TGTGCCAGCAGCGAAGAAGTAGGGACCCAGTACTTC. This translates into CASSEEVGTQYF.

The rearrangement joins TRBV28 to TRBJ2-2; D unresolved. Germline V lookup: CDR1 MDHEN, CDR2 SYDVKM. The CDR3 sequence is 14 residues long. Between the trimmed V and J ends, which lost 4 bases and 9 bases, there was a span of 15 bases. CDR3 sequence: CASSSKSLERELFF. Written as DNA, the CDR3 is TGTGCCAGCAGTTCAAAATCCCTAGAGAGGGAGCTGTTTTTT.

The chain is built from TRBV7-3 and TRBJ2-1, with 10 bases aligning to TRBD2. From germline, CDR1 is SGHTA and CDR2 FQGTGA. The J segment lost 4 bases and the V segment lost 5 bases, leaving 5 bases of the junction unmatched. The CDR3 is made up of 15 amino acids. The CDR3 coding sequence is TGTGCCAGCAGCGCCCTAGCGGGGGTATACAATGAGCAGTTCTTC. Translated, it gives CASSALAGVYNEQFF.

This clonotype was counted a few times. The chain combines TRBV4-2 with TRBJ2-4; D is possibly TRBD1 (6 bases). Trimming shortened V by 1 base and J by 4 bases, and 11 bases separated the two germline ends. This CDR3 spans 15 amino acids. Germline CDR1 reads LGHNA; CDR2 reads YNFKEQ. The CDR3 bases are TGTGCCAGCAGCCAAGCATTTGGACAGAAAAACATTCAGTACTTC. Its protein product is CASSQAFGQKNIQYF.

This clonotype has a handful of counts. The rearrangement uses TRBV5-6 and TRBJ2-7; D is uncertain. The CDR3 covers 14 residues. Germline CDR1 reads SGHDT; CDR2 reads YYEEEE. V lost 4 bases and J lost 3, with 14 bases in between. CDR3 loop: CASSPAGRHYEQYV. The CDR3 DNA reads TGTGCCAGCAGCCCGGCCGGGCGCCACTACGAGCAGTACGTC.

This chain joins TRBV20-1 and TRBJ2-4; possibly TRBD1 for D (6 bases). The CDR3 is 13 amino acids. Trimming took off 7 bases at V and 6 bases at J, with 16 bases between the two ends. Germline V gene data show CDR1 as DFQATT and CDR2 as SNEGSKA (reference sequence). The DNA of the CDR3 is TGCAGTGGCTCACCCGGGACACGAAACATTCAGTACTTC. Its protein is CSGSPGTRNIQYF.

This clonotype turned up a few times. The V and J genes are TRBV12-3 or TRBV12-4 and TRBJ2-2; the D gene is possibly TRBD2 (6 bases). V gave up 3 bases and J gave up 17 bases, with 19 bases separating them. This CDR3 spans 13 amino acids. CDR3 coding DNA: TGTGCCAGCAGTTTGGATCTGGAGGGGCATCGATTTTTT. This encodes CASSLDLEGHRFF.

The table lists this clonotype with many counts. The chain is built from TRBV12-3 or TRBV12-4 and TRBJ1-2; 8 bases agree with TRBD1. J gave up 4 bases and V 2 bases, and 9 bases lay outside the gene matches. The CDR3 sequence is 16 residues long. CDR3 region: CASSLRNRGVGYGYTF. In DNA form, the CDR3 reads TGTGCCAGCAGTTTACGTAACAGGGGGGTTGGCTATGGCTACACCTTC.

This clonotype was observed a handful of times. V and J are TRBV4-3 and TRBJ1-1, with no clear D. The V gene lost 1 base and the J gene lost 4 bases, with 19 bases spanning the gap. The CDR3 totals 17 residues. CDR1 and CDR2 from the germline V gene are LGHNA and YSLEER. CDR3 coding DNA: TGCGCCAGCAGCCAAGGTTTTGGGAGAGGGCTGATCACTGAAGCTTTCTTT. Residues: CASSQGFGRGLITEAFF.

In this sample, this clonotype turned up a few times. The chain couples TRBV19 to TRBJ1-5; TRBD1 agrees at 7 bases. The CDR3 has 15 amino acids. V trimming: 4 bases; J trimming: 4 bases; junction bases outside the gene matches: 7. CDR1 LNHDA and CDR2 SQIVND come from the germline V gene (reference sequence). In DNA, the CDR3 is TGTGCCAGTAGTAGACCACAGGGGAAGAATCAGCCCCAGCATTTT. Protein sequence: CASSRPQGKNQPQHF.

CDR3 coding DNA: TGCAGTGCTAAGCAGGTGACAGTTACTTATGGCTACACCTTC. This encodes CSAKQVTVTYGYTF. The rearrangement joins TRBV20-1 to TRBJ1-2, with a tentative D call TRBD1 (5 bases). Germline CDR1 DFQATT, CDR2 SNEGSKA (reference sequence). The V end lost 4 bases, the J end lost 5 bases, and 17 bases lay between the germline ends. This CDR3 is 14 amino acids long.

This clonotype was observed at least ten times. The chain carries TRBV5-1 and TRBJ2-5; perhaps TRBD2 as D (5 bases). The CDR3 runs to 14 residues. Germline-derived CDR1 and CDR2 are SGHRS and YFSETQ. V gave up 10 bases and J gave up 2 bases, with 18 bases separating them. CDR3 DNA sequence: TGCGCCCCCCAAGGTCGGGGTCGGCAAGAGACCCAGTACTTC. This sequence encodes CAPQGRGRQETQYF.